The entry below describes one TCR beta chain. Its antigen remains unidentified. Primers for the PCR totalled 60 Vbeta and 13 Jbeta. The method was immunoSEQ multiplex PCR; TCRdb's version includes in-frame clones alone and lacks a portion of them. The sample includes nearly 300,000 clones, 75% to 90% seen only once; the top ten take 3.5% to 4.5%. V lost 11 bases, J lost 0 bases, and 5 bases lay in between. This CDR3 region has 12 residues. Germline V gene data show CDR1 as SNHLY and CDR2 as FYNNEI. This record comes from a study of cytomegalovirus exposure and HLA in healthy donors. Study-level points and caveats: What a later analysis showed was that several of the most significant clusters appeared linked to common viral pathogens. V- and J-gene trimming in TCR beta was tied to a missense DCLRE1C variant by an analysis performed later. HLA alleles were associated with fewer than 20,000 TCR beta sequences in a later analysis at 0.05 false discovery rate. One cluster of highly shared sequence variants probably arose as a sequencing artifact.

The rearrangement joins TRBV2 to TRBJ2-6, with D perhaps matching TRBD2 (5 bases). Material: PBMCs. The TCR was taken from a man between 35 and 55 years old in good health and CMV-seropositive. CDR3: CAGSSGANVLTF. The CDR3 nucleotides read TGTGCCGGGAGCTCTGGGGCCAACGTCCTGACTTTC.